These T cell receptor beta chains were read from a single sample in a study of T cell repertoires in cytomegalovirus infection. Each CDR3 protein gets one entry after TCRdb re-called the reads with MiXCR. The profile shows some 100,000 distinct CDR3 sequences, about a quarter of them singletons. Sequencing was carried out using CD8+ T cells from PBMCs. The receptors stem from a human donor in good health (CMV status not recorded). Some clones in this sample may be carry-over from other donors' samples. CDR3s include the opening cysteine and the closing phenylalanine or tryptophan. A D gene is named only where the DNA matches it firmly. Size is stated for part of the rows, as once, few or many counts, or as a class when the clone is expanded.

clone_size: NA; v_call: TRBV28; d_call: NA; j_call: TRBJ1-1; cdr3_aa: CASTDRRNTEAFF; cdr3_nt: TGTGCCAGCACCGACAGGCGGAACACTGAAGCTTTCTTT
clone_size: NA; v_call: TRBV20-1; d_call: TRBD2; j_call: TRBJ2-5; cdr3_aa: CSARDLAGGETQYF; cdr3_nt: TGCAGTGCTAGAGATTTAGCGGGGGGGGAGACCCAGTACTTC
clone_size: NA; v_call: TRBV25-1; d_call: NA; j_call: TRBJ2-2; cdr3_aa: CASRLETGELFF; cdr3_nt: TGTGCCAGCAGACTTGAGACCGGGGAGCTGTTTTTT
clone_size: many; v_call: TRBV6-1; d_call: NA; j_call: TRBJ2-2; cdr3_aa: CASNGGELFF; cdr3_nt: TGTGCCAGTAACGGCGGGGAGCTGTTTTTT
clone_size: NA; v_call: TRBV6-6; d_call: NA; j_call: TRBJ1-1; cdr3_aa: CASSLVHLNTEAFF; cdr3_nt: TGTGCCAGCAGTTTAGTACACCTGAACACTGAAGCTTTCTTT
clone_size: NA; v_call: TRBV4-3; d_call: NA; j_call: TRBJ1-6; cdr3_aa: CASSPSGPNSPLHF; cdr3_nt: TGCGCCAGCAGCCCATCGGGACCGAATTCACCCCTCCACTTT
clone_size: NA; v_call: TRBV28; d_call: NA; j_call: TRBJ1-1; cdr3_aa: CASSPVWGRGTEAFF; cdr3_nt: TGTGCCAGCAGTCCCGTGTGGGGGCGAGGCACTGAAGCTTTCTTT
clone_size: NA; v_call: TRBV29-1; d_call: TRBD1; j_call: TRBJ1-6; cdr3_aa: CSVRSGTGDSPLHF; cdr3_nt: TGCAGCGTGCGCTCCGGGACAGGGGACTCACCCCTCCACTTT
clone_size: few; v_call: TRBV7-8; d_call: TRBD2; j_call: TRBJ2-1; cdr3_aa: CASSLASGSTDEQFF; cdr3_nt: TGTGCCAGCAGCTTAGCTAGCGGGAGTACCGATGAGCAGTTCTTC
clone_size: NA; v_call: TRBV4-1; d_call: NA; j_call: TRBJ1-5; cdr3_aa: CASSQDWQGGQPQHF; cdr3_nt: TGTGCCAGCAGCCAAGACTGGCAGGGAGGTCAGCCCCAGCATTTT
clone_size: many; v_call: TRBV6-6; d_call: NA; j_call: TRBJ2-3; cdr3_aa: CASSHYRPGTSTDTQYF; cdr3_nt: TGTGCCAGCAGCCATTATAGACCAGGTACTAGCACAGATACGCAGTATTTT
clone_size: NA; v_call: TRBV4-2; d_call: NA; j_call: TRBJ2-1; cdr3_aa: CASSTPGSSYNEQFF; cdr3_nt: TGTGCCAGCAGTACTCCGGGGAGCTCCTACAATGAGCAGTTCTTC
clone_size: NA; v_call: TRBV7-2; d_call: NA; j_call: TRBJ1-5; cdr3_aa: CASSFRIDQPQHF; cdr3_nt: TGTGCCAGCAGCTTCCGGATAGATCAGCCCCAGCATTTT
clone_size: many; v_call: TRBV12-3/TRBV12-4; d_call: NA; j_call: TRBJ2-4; cdr3_aa: CASSYVAVKNIQYF; cdr3_nt: TGTGCCAGCAGTTATGTAGCAGTCAAAAACATTCAGTACTTC
clone_size: NA; v_call: TRBV7-2; d_call: TRBD1; j_call: TRBJ1-2; cdr3_aa: CASSYVTGRGYTF; cdr3_nt: TGTGCCAGCAGCTATGTGACAGGGAGAGGCTACACCTTC
clone_size: few; v_call: TRBV28; d_call: TRBD1; j_call: TRBJ1-2; cdr3_aa: CASSPRQGGNYGYTF; cdr3_nt: TGTGCCAGCAGTCCCCGACAGGGAGGAAACTATGGCTACACCTTC
clone_size: few; v_call: TRBV14; d_call: NA; j_call: TRBJ1-1; cdr3_aa: CASSQDAGTEAFF; cdr3_nt: TGTGCCAGCAGCCAAGACGCGGGAACTGAAGCTTTCTTT
clone_size: many; v_call: TRBV7-2; d_call: TRBD1; j_call: TRBJ2-3; cdr3_aa: CASSLGLGQGVADTQYF; cdr3_nt: TGTGCCAGCAGCTTAGGATTAGGACAGGGGGTGGCAGATACGCAGTATTTT
clone_size: many; v_call: TRBV7-8; d_call: NA; j_call: TRBJ2-7; cdr3_aa: CASSYFLDTSYEQYF; cdr3_nt: TGTGCCAGCAGCTACTTCCTGGACACGTCCTACGAGCAGTACTTC
clone_size: few; v_call: TRBV7-9; d_call: NA; j_call: TRBJ1-1; cdr3_aa: CASSLHQGNTEAFF; cdr3_nt: TGTGCCAGCAGCCTTCATCAGGGGAACACTGAAGCTTTCTTT
clone_size: NA; v_call: TRBV12-3/TRBV12-4; d_call: TRBD2; j_call: TRBJ2-1; cdr3_aa: CASTHFGRDNEQFF; cdr3_nt: TGTGCCAGCACTCACTTCGGGAGGGACAATGAGCAGTTCTTC
clone_size: few; v_call: TRBV12-3/TRBV12-4; d_call: NA; j_call: TRBJ2-7; cdr3_aa: CASSAGVQGFPYEQYF; cdr3_nt: TGTGCCAGCAGTGCTGGGGTGCAGGGCTTTCCCTACGAGCAGTACTTC
clone_size: few; v_call: TRBV9; d_call: NA; j_call: TRBJ2-4; cdr3_aa: CASSPPQDRSAKNIQYF; cdr3_nt: TGTGCCAGCAGCCCACCACAGGACCGGTCAGCCAAAAACATTCAGTACTTC
clone_size: NA; v_call: TRBV30; d_call: TRBD1; j_call: TRBJ1-5; cdr3_aa: CAWSVGTGEAPQHF; cdr3_nt: TGTGCCTGGAGTGTAGGGACAGGCGAAGCGCCCCAGCATTTT
clone_size: few; v_call: TRBV28; d_call: NA; j_call: TRBJ1-2; cdr3_aa: CASRIVGAGGYTF; cdr3_nt: TGTGCCAGCAGGATCGTCGGGGCAGGGGGCTACACCTTC
clone_size: NA; v_call: TRBV7-3; d_call: NA; j_call: TRBJ2-1; cdr3_aa: CASKLAGTEQFF; cdr3_nt: TGTGCCAGCAAATTGGCCGGGACAGAGCAGTTCTTC
clone_size: many; v_call: TRBV7-8; d_call: NA; j_call: TRBJ1-1; cdr3_aa: CASSSPGNTEAFF; cdr3_nt: TGTGCCAGCAGCTCTCCGGGGAACACTGAAGCTTTCTTT
clone_size: NA; v_call: TRBV5-5; d_call: NA; j_call: TRBJ2-2; cdr3_aa: CASSRGTANTGELFF; cdr3_nt: TGTGCCAGCAGCCGCGGGACAGCGAACACCGGGGAGCTGTTTTTT
clone_size: NA; v_call: TRBV5-6; d_call: TRBD1; j_call: TRBJ1-2; cdr3_aa: CASSLPTGTNYGYTF; cdr3_nt: TGTGCCAGCAGCTTGCCGACAGGGACGAACTATGGCTACACCTTC
clone_size: NA; v_call: TRBV14; d_call: NA; j_call: TRBJ2-3; cdr3_aa: CASSPVTDTQYF; cdr3_nt: TGTGCCAGCAGCCCCGTAACAGATACGCAGTATTTT
clone_size: NA; v_call: TRBV11-2; d_call: TRBD2; j_call: TRBJ2-7; cdr3_aa: CASSSSGRAVDEQYF; cdr3_nt: TGTGCCAGCAGCTCCAGCGGGAGGGCCGTAGACGAGCAGTACTTC
clone_size: NA; v_call: TRBV20-1; d_call: TRBD1; j_call: TRBJ1-2; cdr3_aa: CSAREYRGGGYTF; cdr3_nt: TGCAGTGCTAGAGAGTACAGGGGGGGTGGCTACACCTTC
clone_size: NA; v_call: TRBV29-1; d_call: NA; j_call: TRBJ2-7; cdr3_aa: CSVEGDRYEQYF; cdr3_nt: TGCAGCGTTGAAGGGGACCGCTACGAGCAGTACTTC
clone_size: many; v_call: TRBV7-2; d_call: NA; j_call: TRBJ1-1; cdr3_aa: CATGGGRRNTEAFF; cdr3_nt: TGTGCCACGGGGGGGGGACGGCGGAACACTGAAGCTTTCTTT
clone_size: once; v_call: TRBV11-2; d_call: TRBD2; j_call: TRBJ2-7; cdr3_aa: CASSPGNLAGSYEQYF; cdr3_nt: TGTGCCAGCAGCCCCGGAAACCTAGCGGGATCCTACGAGCAGTACTTC
clone_size: few; v_call: TRBV7-6; d_call: TRBD2; j_call: TRBJ2-1; cdr3_aa: CASSLAVAGGGDNEQFF; cdr3_nt: TGTGCCAGCAGCTTAGCAGTAGCGGGAGGGGGGGACAATGAGCAGTTCTTC
clone_size: NA; v_call: TRBV6-1; d_call: NA; j_call: TRBJ2-7; cdr3_aa: CASSASDSYLTYEQYF; cdr3_nt: TGTGCCAGCAGTGCCTCGGACAGCTACCTCACCTACGAGCAGTACTTC
clone_size: NA; v_call: TRBV7-9; d_call: NA; j_call: TRBJ1-1; cdr3_aa: CASSLATGKGTEAFF; cdr3_nt: TGTGCCAGCAGCTTAGCAACCGGTAAGGGGACTGAAGCTTTCTTT
clone_size: few; v_call: TRBV29-1; d_call: NA; j_call: TRBJ2-7; cdr3_aa: CSVESGTGPYEQYF; cdr3_nt: TGCAGCGTTGAAAGCGGGACAGGCCCCTACGAGCAGTACTTC
clone_size: many; v_call: TRBV20-1; d_call: TRBD2; j_call: TRBJ2-7; cdr3_aa: CSARPILAGGYEQYF; cdr3_nt: TGCAGTGCTAGACCTATTTTAGCGGGGGGCTACGAGCAGTACTTC
clone_size: NA; v_call: TRBV6-6; d_call: NA; j_call: TRBJ1-5; cdr3_aa: CASSSRQGGNQPQHF; cdr3_nt: TGTGCCAGCAGTTCCCGGCAGGGTGGTAATCAGCCCCAGCATTTT
clone_size: few; v_call: TRBV27; d_call: NA; j_call: TRBJ1-5; cdr3_aa: CASSLSSGNQPQHF; cdr3_nt: TGTGCCAGCAGTTTATCGTCCGGGAATCAGCCCCAGCATTTT
clone_size: once; v_call: TRBV14; d_call: NA; j_call: TRBJ2-7; cdr3_aa: CASSPYRAEEQYF; cdr3_nt: TGTGCCAGCAGCCCCTACAGGGCGGAAGAGCAGTACTTC
clone_size: many; v_call: TRBV28; d_call: NA; j_call: TRBJ1-1; cdr3_aa: CASSQTRNTEAFF; cdr3_nt: TGTGCCAGCAGTCAAACCAGGAACACTGAAGCTTTCTTT